The present T cell receptor (beta chain) was sequenced within a study of blood T cell repertoires in COVID-19. Study in general: Whether acute or convalescent, the COVID-19 samples came from the United States, Italy and Spain.

CDR3 length equals 13 residues. The germline V and J ends were trimmed by 6 bases and 2 bases, with 10 bases remaining between them. The germline gives CDR1 MNHNY, CDR2 SVGAGI (reference sequence). Sequencing was performed with immunoSEQ multiplex PCR; in TCRdb, only in-frame clones are kept and a portion is missing. The data show about 670,000 clones, about 87% seen once. This chain connects TRBV6-6 to TRBJ1-1; D is ambiguous. Sequences were obtained from peripheral blood. This TCR derives from a woman aged 18-29 years with acute or convalescent COVID-19. CDR3 bases: TGTGCCAGCAGGCAACACGTAAACACTGAAGCTTTCTTT. This translates into CASRQHVNTEAFF.